The clone carrying this TCR beta chain was counted between two and nine times. Its antigen remains unidentified. These data are taken from a study of T cell repertoires in cytomegalovirus infection. About the study: Indications came from public TCR beta signatures; they pointed to CMV infection and to a matching HLA type. General observations from the study: Across the ex vivo response, the dominant clonotypes were HLA-C-restricted CMV-specific TCR beta clonotypes.

Germline V CDR1 and CDR2: MNHEY, SVGEGT. The CDR3 has 16 amino acids. Trimming took 3 bases from V and 4 from J; bases not matched to a gene: 11. TCRdb independently ran MiXCR on the reads; one entry per CDR3 protein. The table shows 650,000 to 900,000 distinct CDR3 sequences, with around a third occurring only once. The TCR comes from a human donor in good health (CMV status not recorded). Some clones in this sample may be carry-over from other donors' samples. The gene calls are TRBV6-2 or TRBV6-3 and TRBJ1-1; 7 bases fit TRBD1. Sequenced here: cultured CD8+ T cells from PBMCs, sampled from culture after CMV antigen stimulation. The CDR3 region has the DNA TGTGCCAGCAGTTATCTCGGAGACAGGGATTCCACTGAAGCTTTCTTT. Residues: CASSYLGDRDSTEAFF.